The 27 T cell receptor beta chains listed next were all sequenced from one sample in a study of identical twins. MiXCR, run by TCRdb on the 5' RACE reads, gives a single entry per CDR3 protein. The sample carries 1.5 million to 2 million distinct CDR3 sequences, about 32% recorded once. Sequenced sample: cord blood. The receptors come from a newborn girl in good health.

This chain connects TRBV4-1 to TRBJ1-2; no firm D call. V was trimmed by 0 bases and J by 4 bases, leaving 18 bases between them. Germline CDR1 is MGHRA and CDR2 is YSYEKL. The CDR3 sequence is 17 residues long. The CDR3 sequence is CASSQEPWTHPGYGYTF. CDR3 bases: TGCGCCAGCAGCCAAGAACCCTGGACCCACCCGGGCTATGGCTACACCTTC.

This clonotype was recorded a few times. The chain links TRBV2 to TRBJ1-5; no reliable D call. V dropped 5 bases and J dropped 6 bases, with 11 bases sitting between them. The CDR3 has 13 residues. CDR1 SNHLY and CDR2 FYNNEI come from the germline V gene. This CDR3 is CASSKVWSQPQHF. CDR3 bases: TGTGCCAGCAGTAAGGTTTGGTCTCAGCCCCAGCATTTT.

The chain carries TRBV20-1 and TRBJ1-4, with D possibly matching TRBD1 (6 bases). V shed 4 bases and J shed 8 bases, with 17 bases lying between them. Germline V CDR1 and CDR2: DFQATT, SNEGSKA (reference sequence). The CDR3 runs to 14 residues. CDR3 DNA: TGCAGTGCTAAGGGGGGGGCGCTCAGGGAAAAACTGTTTTTT. Its protein product is CSAKGGALREKLFF.

This clonotype was detected only a few times. The rearrangement links TRBV6-1 to TRBJ2-1, with TRBD1 matching 8 bases. The CDR3 covers 14 residues. V gave up 7 bases and J gave up 5 bases; unmatched junction bases: 7. Germline V gene sequence: CDR1 MNHNS, CDR2 SASEGT. CDR3 amino acids: CASTRDRSHNEQFF. In DNA form, the CDR3 reads TGTGCCAGCACCCGGGACAGGAGCCACAATGAGCAGTTCTTC.

This clonotype has ten or more counts. This chain joins TRBV27 and TRBJ2-1; TRBD1 is a possible D gene (6 bases). Deletions cut 7 bases from V and 0 bases from J, with 16 bases between. CDR3 length equals 16 residues. Germline values: CDR1 MNHEY, CDR2 SMNVEV (reference sequence). Written as DNA, the CDR3 is TGTGCCAGCACCACCCCTCAAGGGGGCTCCTACAATGAGCAGTTCTTC. Translation gives CASTTPQGGSYNEQFF.

The rearrangement links TRBV6-5 to TRBJ1-1, with 7 bases matching TRBD1. Germline loops: CDR1 MNHEY, CDR2 SVGAGI. This CDR3 contains 12 residues. V lost 6 bases and J lost 6; bases outside the gene matches: 4. The CDR3 sequence: CASSFDRAEAFF. CDR3 bases: TGTGCCAGCAGCTTCGACAGGGCTGAAGCTTTCTTT.

This rearrangement joins TRBV6-1 to TRBJ2-3; 13 bases are a match to TRBD2. The germline gives CDR1 MNHNS, CDR2 SASEGT. Trimming at V came to 2 bases and at J to 3 bases, leaving 5 bases not matched to a gene. The CDR3 sequence is 17 residues long. The DNA of the CDR3 is TGTGCCAGCAGTGAAAGGGGACTAGCGGGGACAACAGATACGCAGTATTTT. Its translation is CASSERGLAGTTDTQYF.

The CDR3 reads CASSLNVGGPPVYNEQFF. In nucleotides, the CDR3 is TGTGCCAGCAGTTTGAACGTCGGAGGACCCCCCGTGTACAATGAGCAGTTCTTC. V and J are TRBV12-3 or TRBV12-4 and TRBJ2-1; possibly TRBD2 for D (5 bases). The CDR3 has 18 amino acids. Between the trimmed V and J ends, which lost 3 bases and 4 bases, there was a span of 22 bases.

The chain uses TRBV3-1 and TRBJ2-7; 14 bases are a match to TRBD2. Trimming took 1 base from V and 0 from J; bases not matched to a gene: 2. CDR3 length equals 17 residues. Looked up from germline, CDR1 is LGHDT and CDR2 is YNNKEL (reference sequence). This CDR3 reads CASSQGLAGGSSYEQYF. CDR3 bases: TGTGCCAGCAGCCAAGGACTAGCGGGAGGGAGCTCCTACGAGCAGTACTTC.

The chain combines TRBV5-1 with TRBJ2-6, with 7 nucleotides matching TRBD1. Trimming took 2 bases from V and 4 from J; bases not matched to a gene: 6. In germline, CDR1 is SGHRS, CDR2 YFSETQ. The CDR3 runs to 16 residues. The CDR3 DNA reads as TGCGCCAGCAGCTTAACAGGGGTAACCGGGGCCAACGTCCTGACTTTC. Translated: CASSLTGVTGANVLTF.

The chain employs TRBV15 and TRBJ2-7; TRBD2 agrees at 8 bases. The germline V gene encodes CDR1 LNHNV and CDR2 YYDKDF (reference sequence). Germline trimming cut 0 bases from V and 5 bases from J; bases unmatched to any gene: 9. This CDR3 is built from 16 residues. CDR3: CATSRDLAGGKHEQYF. DNA of the CDR3: TGTGCCACCAGCAGAGATTTGGCGGGAGGTAAACACGAGCAGTACTTC.

This clonotype was seen repeatedly, ten times or more. The chain uses TRBV5-5 and TRBJ1-2; no reliable D call. The V end was cut by 4 bases, the J end by 3 bases, with 7 bases between. This CDR3 contains 12 residues. CDR1 is SGHKS, CDR2 YYEKEE, per germline (reference sequence). The CDR3 here is CASSPLHYGYTF. For the CDR3, the DNA is TGTGCCAGCAGCCCCTTACACTATGGCTACACCTTC.

This clonotype was detected only a few times. The DNA for the CDR3 is TGTGCCAGCAGAGGGCGGGAGAACCCCTACGAGCAGTACTTC. It translates to CASRGRENPYEQYF. The chain recombines TRBV27 with TRBJ2-7; 7 bases map to TRBD2. CDR1 is MNHEY and CDR2 is SMNVEV in the germline V gene (reference sequence). V lost 6 bases and J lost 2; bases outside the gene matches: 7. This CDR3 has 14 residues.

The table lists this clonotype with a few counts. The gene calls are TRBV5-1 and TRBJ1-2; 11 bases are shared with TRBD1. Trimming cost V 2 bases and J 4 bases; bases outside gene matches: 4. The germline V gene has CDR1 SGHRS and CDR2 YFSETQ. The CDR3 has 15 residues. The CDR3 region is CASSFWTGGSYGYTF. The CDR3 bases are TGCGCCAGCAGCTTCTGGACAGGGGGCAGCTATGGCTACACCTTC.

The chain couples TRBV29-1 to TRBJ1-3, with TRBD1 identical over 8 bases. With V trimmed by 7 bases and J by 0 bases, 5 bases remained unmatched. CDR1 and CDR2 (germline): SQVTM, ANQGSEA. This CDR3 is 14 amino acids long. CDR3 DNA: TGCAGCGCCTTCGACAGGGGCTCTGGAAACACCATATATTTT. Translation gives CSAFDRGSGNTIYF.

The genes are TRBV28 and TRBJ2-7, with D possibly matching TRBD1 (6 bases). Deletions cut 6 bases from V and 6 bases from J, with 12 bases between. The CDR3 is 12 residues long. The germline CDR1 and CDR2 sequences are MDHEN and SYDVKM. CDR3 region: CASRLLGGEQYF. CDR3 sequence (DNA): TGTGCCAGCAGGTTGTTAGGGGGCGAGCAGTACTTC.

This chain links TRBV5-1 with TRBJ2-5, with D tentatively TRBD1 (6 bases). V was cut by 3 bases and J by 2 bases, with 11 bases left in between. The germline V gene encodes CDR1 SGHRS and CDR2 YFSETQ. The CDR3 loop spans 14 amino acids. CDR3: CASSSHTGQETQYF. CDR3 DNA: TGCGCCAGCAGCTCCCATACAGGGCAAGAGACCCAGTACTTC.

In the case of this clonotype: This may arise from a read error, as a much more abundant clone is one base away. The chain is built from TRBV25-1 and TRBJ2-1, with unresolved D. The J call may be incorrect, as the DNA end agrees better with TRBJ2-7. Germline V gene lookup returns CDR1 MGHDK and CDR2 SYGVNS. This CDR3 spans 12 amino acids. CDR3 protein: CASSDTFNEQYF. The CDR3 DNA reads as TGTGCCAGCAGTGACACGTTCAATGAGCAGTACTTC.

The chain has TRBV3-1 and TRBJ1-6, with D possibly matching TRBD1 (5 bases). There are 15 residues in the CDR3. V dropped 4 bases and J dropped 7 bases, with 14 bases sitting between them. The germline CDR1 and CDR2 sequences are LGHDT and YNNKEL (reference sequence). The CDR3 reads CASSPTVLGNSPLHF. CDR3 in DNA: TGTGCCAGCAGCCCGACAGTCTTAGGGAATTCACCCCTCCACTTT.

In its sample, this clonotype was seen many times. The rearrangement uses TRBV29-1 and TRBJ2-7, with TRBD1 identical over 7 bases. Germline CDR1 and CDR2: SQVTM and ANQGSEA. Germline trimming cut 4 bases from V and 2 bases from J; bases unmatched to any gene: 11. CDR3 length equals 15 residues. Written as DNA, the CDR3 is TGCAGCGTTGCTCAGTCGACAGGGTCAACCTACGAGCAGTACTTC. This encodes CSVAQSTGSTYEQYF.

This clonotype was recorded once. This sequence joins TRBV27 and TRBJ1-5, with D uncertain. Germline V gene sequence: CDR1 MNHEY, CDR2 SMNVEV (reference sequence). This CDR3 has 13 amino acids. The V end was cut by 6 bases, the J end by 3 bases, with 9 bases between. CDR3 residues: CASSPRYNQPQHF. DNA for the CDR3: TGTGCCAGCAGCCCTCGATACAATCAGCCCCAGCATTTT.

The rearrangement joins TRBV4-1 to TRBJ1-2; TRBD1 agrees at 8 bases. The trim removed 4 bases at V and 7 bases at J, leaving 8 bases unmatched. CDR3 length: 14 residues. Germline lookup yields CDR1 MGHRA and CDR2 YSYEKL. Here the CDR3 reads CASSRIQGDGGYTF. CDR3 nucleotide sequence: TGCGCCAGCAGCCGGATACAGGGGGACGGTGGCTACACCTTC.

This clonotype was picked up a small number of times. This chain uses TRBV7-8 with TRBJ2-1; D gene unclear. The CDR3 has 14 amino acids. CDR1 is SGHVS, CDR2 FQNEAQ, per germline. Trimming removed 2 bases from V and 8 bases from J, with 13 bases in between. The CDR3 nucleotides are TGTGCCAGCAGCTTAAGAGACTTGAGCTATGAGCAGTTCTTC. Its protein is CASSLRDLSYEQFF.

The chain employs TRBV27 and TRBJ2-1, with 8 nucleotides matching TRBD1. The V gene's germline CDR1 is MNHEY and CDR2 SMNVEV (reference sequence). Trimming cost V 5 bases and J 6 bases; bases outside gene matches: 6. The CDR3 loop spans 14 amino acids. The CDR3 spells CASSSRDRLNEQFF. CDR3 sequence (DNA): TGTGCCAGCAGTAGCCGGGACAGGCTCAATGAGCAGTTCTTC.

The chain joins TRBV10-3 to TRBJ1-3; 8 nucleotides line up with TRBD1. The CDR3 is 20 residues long. Germline loops: CDR1 ENHRY, CDR2 SYGVKD. V lost 5 bases, J lost 0 bases, and 18 bases stayed unmatched. This CDR3 reads CAISRSRSGTGIPSGNTIYF. Written as DNA, the CDR3 is TGTGCCATCAGTCGCTCCCGGTCCGGGACAGGCATACCCTCTGGAAACACCATATATTTT.

The chain couples TRBV20-1 to TRBJ2-1; D not certain. This CDR3 region has 15 residues. Germline lookup yields CDR1 DFQATT and CDR2 SNEGSKA (reference sequence). V lost 3 bases to trimming and J lost 0 bases, with 12 bases between them. This CDR3 reads CSASRTSSSYNEQFF. CDR3 DNA: TGCAGTGCTAGTCGGACCTCTAGCTCCTACAATGAGCAGTTCTTC.

In its sample, this clonotype was seen a few times. This rearrangement joins TRBV12-3 or TRBV12-4 to TRBJ2-5, with a weak D call TRBD1 (7 bases). This CDR3 region has 15 residues. V shed 4 bases and J shed 5 bases, with 17 bases lying between them. The CDR3, as DNA: TGTGCCAGCAGTTCGGGACAGCCGGGGAGGGAGACCCAGTACTTC. Protein: CASSSGQPGRETQYF.